The TCR beta chain described here comes from a study of glioma-infiltrating T cells. The iRepertoire nested amplicon-rescue multiplex PCR amplified TCR alpha and beta CDR3s from RNA. For one-step reverse transcription and amplification, 100-400 ng of tissue mRNA or PBMC total RNA was used. TCRdb processed the multiplex PCR reads anew with MiXCR; each CDR3 protein has one entry. Of more than 95,000 distinct CDR3 sequences listed, roughly 23% are singletons. The table lists this clonotype with many counts. The antigen is undetermined. The CDR3 runs 16 residues. Germline loops: CDR1 MGHRA, CDR2 YSYEKL. Deletions cut 2 bases from V and 7 bases from J, with 18 bases between. Study conclusions and caveats: Non-neoplastic patients had below-expected tissue-blood divergence, while all gliomas exceeded expectation. Only very few CDR3 sequences appeared in both tissue and blood.

Material: glioma tissue, nonneoplastic brain tissue, or PBMCs (not recorded which). The TCR sequence derives from a human donor with low-grade glioma or glioblastoma, undergoing nonglioma brain surgery, or in good health (not recorded which). The J gene is TRBJ2-4, the V gene TRBV4-1; D is possibly TRBD1 (6 bases). CDR3: CASSQPGQPQGNIQYF. DNA for the CDR3: TGCGCCAGCAGCCAACCCGGACAACCCCAGGGGAACATTCAGTACTTC.